Sequencing of this T cell receptor beta chain was carried out in a study of Graves' ophthalmopathy and Graves' hyperthyroidism. Study overall: Researchers obtained peripheral blood at initial diagnosis, before any treatment had begun. Regarding the study as a whole: Most expanded clonotypes in thyroid above 0.001 frequency also showed up in blood.

The CDR3 is made up of 15 amino acids. Germline assignment: CDR1 KGHDR and CDR2 SFDVKD. J gave up 5 bases and V 6 bases, and 11 bases lay outside the gene matches. This clonotype was counted a few times. Its specificity is unknown. The sequenced template was RNA, covering the TCR beta CDR3 region. An opening RT-PCR round employed HTBI primers and preceded a second-round multiplex PCR. TCRdb reanalysed the multiplex PCR reads using MiXCR and keeps one entry per CDR3 protein. Found here are 230,000 or so distinct CDR3 sequences, around 45% of them singletons; the top ten hold around half. The chain combines TRBV24-1 with TRBJ2-5; 7 bases map to TRBD1. This clonotype originated in an adult man with Graves' ophthalmopathy. Sequencing was carried out using peripheral blood. CDR3 nucleotide sequence: TGTGCCACCAGTCTGAAAAGGGGGCCTTTGGAGACCCAGTACTTC. Protein sequence: CATSLKRGPLETQYF.